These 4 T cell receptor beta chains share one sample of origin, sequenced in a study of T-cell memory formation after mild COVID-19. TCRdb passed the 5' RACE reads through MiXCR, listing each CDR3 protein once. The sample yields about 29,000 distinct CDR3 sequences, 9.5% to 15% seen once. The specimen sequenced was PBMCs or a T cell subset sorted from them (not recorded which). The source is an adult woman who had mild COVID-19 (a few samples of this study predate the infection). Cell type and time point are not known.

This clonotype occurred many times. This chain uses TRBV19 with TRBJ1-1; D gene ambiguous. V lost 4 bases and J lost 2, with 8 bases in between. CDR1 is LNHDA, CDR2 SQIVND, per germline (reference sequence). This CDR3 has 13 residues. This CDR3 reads CASSTGVNTEAFF. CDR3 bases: TGTGCCAGTAGTACCGGCGTCAACACTGAAGCTTTCTTT.

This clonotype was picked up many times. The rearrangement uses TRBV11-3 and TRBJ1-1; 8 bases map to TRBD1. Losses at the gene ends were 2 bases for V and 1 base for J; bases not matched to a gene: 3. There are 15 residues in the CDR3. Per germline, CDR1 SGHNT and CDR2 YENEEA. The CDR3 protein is CASSLSGTGNTEAFF. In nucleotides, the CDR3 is TGTGCCAGCAGCTTAAGCGGGACAGGGAACACTGAAGCTTTCTTT. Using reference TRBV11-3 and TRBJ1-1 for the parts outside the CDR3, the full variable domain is EAGVVQSPRYKIIEKKQPVAFWCNPISGHNTLYWYLQNLGQGPELLIRYENEEAVDDSQLPKDRFSAERLKGVDSTLKIQPAELGDSAVYLCASSLSGTGNTEAFFGQGTRLTVV.

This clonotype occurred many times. The CDR3 spells CASSQTGVSNQPQHF. CDR3 nucleotides: TGTGCCAGCTCACAAACAGGGGTTAGCAATCAGCCCCAGCATTTT. V is TRBV18 and J is TRBJ1-5; TRBD1 matches at 7 bases. CDR1 is KGHSH and CDR2 is LQKENI in the germline V gene. V was pared by 4 bases and J by 0 bases, with 3 bases of the junction left unmatched. The CDR3 length is 15 residues. Variable domain in full (rest from reference TRBV18 and TRBJ1-5): NAGVMQNPRHLVRRRGQEARLRCSPMKGHSHVYWYRQLPEEGLKFMVYLQKENIIDESGMPKERFSAEFPKEGPSILRIQQVVRGDSAAYFCASSQTGVSNQPQHFGDGTRLSIL.

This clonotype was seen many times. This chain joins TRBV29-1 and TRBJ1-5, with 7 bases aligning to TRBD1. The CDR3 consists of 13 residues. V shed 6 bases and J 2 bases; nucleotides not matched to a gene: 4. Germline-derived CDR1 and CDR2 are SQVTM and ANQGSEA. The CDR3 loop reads CSVRQGRNQPQHF. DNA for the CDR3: TGCAGCGTCAGACAGGGCCGCAATCAGCCCCAGCATTTT. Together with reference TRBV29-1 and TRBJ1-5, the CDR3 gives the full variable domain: SAVISQKPSRDICQRGTSLTIQCQVDSQVTMMFWYRQQPGQSLTLIATANQGSEATYESGFVIDKFPISRPNLTFSTLTVSNMSPEDSSIYLCSVRQGRNQPQHFGDGTRLSIL.